This TCR beta chain was found in a study of CD8+CD57+ T cells in acquired aplastic anemia. The sample holds one count of this clonotype. Using genomic DNA as the template, TCR beta VDJ and CDR3 profiling was carried out. TCRdb passed the reads through MiXCR, listing each CDR3 protein once. The table lists about 160,000 distinct CDR3 sequences, less than 50% of them singletons. Germline V gene sequence: CDR1 SGHDN, CDR2 FVKESK. The ends lost 5 bases at V and 6 bases at J; junction bases unmatched: 12. This CDR3 region has 17 residues. Patients who underwent sequencing had shown CD8+CD57+ cell expansion by flow cytometry.

This TCR was sampled from a human donor with aplastic anemia. What was sequenced was sorted CD4+, CD8+, or CD8+CD57+ T cells (not recorded which) from PBMCs. The gene calls are TRBV14 and TRBJ2-1, with 11 bases fitting TRBD2. As DNA, the CDR3 is TGTGCCAGCAGCTCACCCGGACTAGCGGGCTTATCCAATGAGCAGTTCTTC. Translated, it gives CASSSPGLAGLSNEQFF.